The 10 T cell receptor beta chains listed next were all sequenced from one sample in a study of blood T cells in healthy people across ages. Primers used in a second PCR of about 6 to 11 cycles were a sample-barcoded 5' primer and a J-beta primer mix. TCRdb independently ran MiXCR on the 5' RACE reads; one entry per CDR3 protein. In the table there are 650,000 to 1,000,000 distinct CDR3 sequences, around 36% of which are singletons. Sequenced input: blood. The origin of the receptors is a man between 18 and 29 years old in good health.

This sequence joins TRBV4-1 and TRBJ2-5; D may be TRBD1 or TRBD2 (6 bases each). This CDR3 is 15 amino acids long. Germline-derived CDR1 and CDR2 are MGHRA and YSYEKL. V was shortened by 2 bases and J by 11 bases, with 21 bases between the two germline ends. CDR3 sequence: CASSQKGGPGNEQYF. Here the CDR3 DNA reads TGCGCCAGCAGCCAAAAGGGGGGACCCGGGAATGAGCAGTACTTC.

The chain links TRBV4-2 to TRBJ2-2; 9 positions agree with TRBD1. The CDR3 contains 15 residues. Germline CDR1 reads LGHNA; CDR2 reads YNFKEQ. J gave up 5 bases and V 6 bases, and 7 bases lay outside the gene matches. CDR3: CASRPWTGETGELFF. The CDR3, as DNA: TGTGCCAGCAGACCATGGACAGGGGAGACCGGGGAGCTGTTTTTT.

This clonotype was counted many times. V is TRBV5-1 and J is TRBJ2-7, with a possible D match to TRBD2 (5 bases). The CDR3 length is 15 residues. V was clipped by 4 bases and J by 5 bases, with 19 bases between them. Per the germline V gene, CDR1 is SGHRS and CDR2 is YFSETQ. CDR3 amino acids: CASSPWMREGDEQYF. In DNA, the CDR3 is TGCGCCAGCAGCCCTTGGATGAGGGAAGGCGACGAGCAGTACTTC.

This clonotype was counted between two and nine times. Being one base from a much bigger clone, this may be a read error. Written as DNA, the CDR3 is TGTGCCAGCAGGGGGGCGAGGGGGCTGAAGGGCAATGAGCAGTACTTC. Its translation: CASRGARGLKGNEQYF. The chain combines TRBV27 with TRBJ2-5; 7 bases are shared with TRBD1. J lost 11 bases, V lost 6 bases, and 21 bases had no gene match. This CDR3 contains 16 residues. Germline CDR1 reads MNHEY; CDR2 reads SMNVEV (reference sequence).

The V gene is TRBV9, the J gene TRBJ2-3; TRBD2 agrees at 7 bases. With V trimmed by 3 bases and J by 3 bases, 13 bases remained unmatched. The CDR3 consists of 17 residues. CDR1 and CDR2 from the germline V gene are SGDLS and YYNGEE. CDR3 amino acids: CASSDPQGGVGTDTQYF. As DNA, the CDR3 is TGTGCCAGCAGCGACCCCCAGGGAGGGGTTGGGACAGATACGCAGTATTTT.

The V gene is TRBV12-3 or TRBV12-4, the J gene TRBJ2-7; tentative D call: TRBD1 (5 bases). The V end was cut by 2 bases, the J end by 7 bases, with 12 bases between. The CDR3 length is 13 residues. The CDR3 sequence is CASSLTRVEEQYF. The DNA for the CDR3 is TGTGCCAGCAGTTTAACCAGGGTTGAGGAGCAGTACTTC.

Ten or more counts support this clonotype. This may stem from a read error, because a much larger clone lies one nucleotide away. The genes are TRBV7-2 and TRBJ2-3; D possibly corresponds to TRBD1 (6 bases). V was pared by 1 base and J by 4 bases, with 12 bases between. In germline, CDR1 is SGHTA, CDR2 FQGNSA. This CDR3 spans 15 amino acids. The CDR3 DNA sequence: TGTGCCAGCAGCTTAGTCCAGGGGTTATCAGATACGCAGTATTTT. Translated, it gives CASSLVQGLSDTQYF.

J is TRBJ2-5 and V is TRBV5-1; D unclear. V was pared by 0 bases and J by 1 base, with 10 bases between. Germline loops: CDR1 SGHRS, CDR2 YFSETQ. The length of the CDR3 is 15 residues. CDR3 nucleotides: TGCGCCAGCAGCTTGGTACAGCCGGCCCAAGAGACCCAGTACTTC. Protein: CASSLVQPAQETQYF.

As to this clonotype: A much larger clone sits a single nucleotide away, making a read error possible. The rearrangement uses TRBV7-2 and TRBJ2-1; 9 positions match TRBD1. Germline CDR1 and CDR2: SGHTA and FQGNSA. With 5 bases clipped from V and 7 bases from J, the junction kept 9 bases outside the gene matches. This CDR3 is built from 15 residues. CDR3 sequence reads: CASSPTGQGRNEQFF. CDR3 in DNA: TGTGCCAGCAGCCCTACGGGACAGGGTCGAAATGAGCAGTTCTTC.

The chain employs TRBV2 and TRBJ1-6; D unclear. The CDR3 is made up of 15 amino acids. V lost 9 bases to trimming and J lost 1 base, with 13 bases between them. Germline V lookup: CDR1 SNHLY, CDR2 FYNNEI. The CDR3, as DNA: TGTGCCAGACAAAAGGGAACGTCCTATAATTCACCCCTCCACTTT. Translated, it gives CARQKGTSYNSPLHF.